Listed below are T cell receptor beta chains from one sample, sequenced in a study of blood T cell repertoires in COVID-19. Assay: immunoSEQ multiplex PCR; the TCRdb copy retains only in-frame clones and omits some. Of about 280,000 clones listed, roughly 89% are singletons. Sequenced: PBMCs or T cells enriched from blood (not recorded which). Receptors were obtained from a woman aged 18-35 years with acute COVID-19. The CDR3 runs from the conserved cysteine through the conserved F or W. A D gene is named only where the DNA matches it firmly. Clone size is stated in some rows and not others, as once, few, many or a class when expanded.

J gene	V gene	D gene	clone size	CDR3 DNA	CDR3 protein
TRBJ1-1	TRBV7-9	TRBD1	-	TGTGCCAGCAGCTTACGCAGGGGGCGGAACACTGAAGCTTTCTTT	CASSLRRGRNTEAFF
TRBJ1-5	TRBV18	-	-	TGTGCCAGCTCACGAACAGGAATCAGGGGTAGCAATCAGCCCCAGCATTTT	CASSRTGIRGSNQPQHF
TRBJ1-2	TRBV18	-	-	TGTGCCAGCTCACGGAGAATCGACTATGGCTACACCTTC	CASSRRIDYGYTF
TRBJ2-1	TRBV27	TRBD2	-	TGTGCCAGCAGTAGCGGGAGAGGGGACAATGAGCAGTTCTTC	CASSSGRGDNEQFF
TRBJ2-7	TRBV27	TRBD2	-	TGTGCCAGCAAAGTTCGGGAGGCCCTCTCCTACGAGCAGTACTTC	CASKVREALSYEQYF
TRBJ2-7	TRBV11-1	-	once	TGTGCCAGCCAACAGGAAGCCTCTCCCTACGAGCAGTACTTC	CASQQEASPYEQYF
TRBJ2-3	TRBV29-1	TRBD1	-	TGCAGCGTTGAAGGGACAGGGGAAGGACGAGATACGCAGTATTTT	CSVEGTGEGRDTQYF
TRBJ2-1	TRBV7-6	-	-	TGTGCCAGCAGCTGGCAAAACTACAATGAGCAGTTCTTC	CASSWQNYNEQFF
TRBJ2-7	TRBV6-1	TRBD2	once	TGTGCCAGCAGTGAAACGGCTAGCGGGAGTTTCTACGAGCAGTACTTC	CASSETASGSFYEQYF
TRBJ2-5	TRBV18	-	-	TGTGCCAGCTCACCAGGGGGCCGAGAGACCCAGTACTTC	CASSPGGRETQYF
TRBJ1-3	TRBV18	-	-	TGTGCCAGCTCATCGGATCGAGGGGGCTCTGGAAACACCATATATTTT	CASSSDRGGSGNTIYF
TRBJ2-5	TRBV30	TRBD2	-	TGTGCCTGGAGTGGTGGACTAGCGAGCCAGACCCAGTACTTC	CAWSGGLASQTQYF
TRBJ2-7	TRBV5-4	TRBD1	-	TGTGCCAGCAGCCTAAGACAGGGGGCCTACGAGCAGTACTTC	CASSLRQGAYEQYF
TRBJ2-3	TRBV30	TRBD2	once	TGTGCCTGGAGTGTCTCCGGCGGGAGAGGAGATACGCAGTATTTT	CAWSVSGGRGDTQYF
TRBJ2-2	TRBV3-1/TRBV3-2	TRBD2	-	TGTGCCAGCAGCCTCCGCGGGGGAATCGGGGAGCTGTTTTTT	CASSLRGGIGELFF
TRBJ1-2	TRBV30	TRBD1	-	TGTGCCTGGAGTCCCGGACAGGGGGGCGGCTACACCTTC	CAWSPGQGGGYTF
TRBJ2-7	TRBV29-1	TRBD2	-	TGCGGAGCGGGAGCGGACTCCTACGAGCAGTACTTC	CGAGADSYEQYF
TRBJ2-7	TRBV7-2	TRBD1	-	TGTGCCAGCAGCCGGGACAGGGACGGCTCCTACGAGCAGTACTTC	CASSRDRDGSYEQYF
TRBJ2-3	TRBV6-1	TRBD2	once	TGTGCCAGCAGTGAGCCGGGACTAACAGATACGCAGTATTTT	CASSEPGLTDTQYF
TRBJ1-1	TRBV12-3/TRBV12-4	TRBD1	-	TGTGCCAGCAGTCCGACAGGGGTCACTGAAGCTTTCTTT	CASSPTGVTEAFF
TRBJ2-2	TRBV12-5	-	-	TGTGCTAGTGGTTTGGTAGGAGGTGCCGGGGAGCTGTTTTTT	CASGLVGGAGELFF
TRBJ2-7	TRBV4-3	TRBD2	-	TGCGCCAGCAGCCCAGGGACTAGCGGCCTGGGGGAGCAGTACTTC	CASSPGTSGLGEQYF
TRBJ2-5	TRBV6-2/TRBV6-3	-	-	TGTGCCAGCAGTCAGCAGGGAGAGACCCAGTACTTC	CASSQQGETQYF
TRBJ2-1	TRBV6-5	TRBD2	-	TGTGCCAGCAGTTATTCCCCCAGCGGGAGTTTATATGAGCAGTTCTTC	CASSYSPSGSLYEQFF
TRBJ1-5	TRBV3-1/TRBV3-2	-	-	TGTGCCAGCAGCCAAGATTGGAGGGATCAGCCCCAGCATTTT	CASSQDWRDQPQHF
TRBJ1-1	TRBV9	TRBD1	-	TGTGCCAGCAGCCCAAAGCTCTTACAGGGGACTGAAGCTTTCTTT	CASSPKLLQGTEAFF
TRBJ1-5	TRBV10-1	-	-	TGCGCCAGCACCTTTGGGAGGCGTCGGAATCAGCCCCAGCATTTT	CASTFGRRRNQPQHF
TRBJ2-1	TRBV11-2	-	-	TGTGCCAGCAGCTTAACCACGAAGCGCCCCGGAGACAATGAGCAGTTCTTC	CASSLTTKRPGDNEQFF
TRBJ1-1	TRBV5-1	TRBD1	once	TGCGCCAGCAGCCGGGACAGCAGTAACACTGAAGCTTTCTTT	CASSRDSSNTEAFF
TRBJ2-2	TRBV24-1	TRBD1	once	TGTGCCACCAGCAGCCCGGGACAGGCGTACACCGGGGAGCTGTTTTTT	CATSSPGQAYTGELFF
TRBJ1-1	TRBV30	-	once	TGTGCCTGGAGAAGAGGCACCCTACCCATGAACACTGAAGCTTTCTTT	CAWRRGTLPMNTEAFF
TRBJ2-3	TRBV7-2	TRBD2	-	TGTGCCAGCAGCAAAGCGGGAGGCACAGATACGCAGTATTTT	CASSKAGGTDTQYF
TRBJ1-1	TRBV27	-	-	TGTGCCAGCAGTCCAGGGGAGGGCACTGAAGCTTTCTTT	CASSPGEGTEAFF
TRBJ2-7	TRBV28	TRBD2	-	TGTGCCAGCAGTTTATCTAGCGGCCCCTACGAGCAGTACTTC	CASSLSSGPYEQYF
TRBJ2-1	TRBV28	-	-	TGTGCCAGCAGTTCTGATGAGCAGTTCTTC	CASSSDEQFF
TRBJ2-1	TRBV5-5	TRBD2	-	TGTGCCAGCAGCTTACGGGAGGCCTACAATGAGCAGTTCTTC	CASSLREAYNEQFF
TRBJ2-1	TRBV24-1	-	once	TGTGCCACCAGTGTGGACAGCTACAATGAGCAGTTCTTC	CATSVDSYNEQFF
TRBJ2-1	TRBV30	TRBD2	-	TGTGCCTGGACCGGCGGGGCTAGCGGTTACAATGAGCAGTTCTTC	CAWTGGASGYNEQFF
TRBJ2-1	TRBV11-2	TRBD2	-	TGTGCCAGCAGCTTAGATCCCATTACTAGCGGGAGGGGTGATGAGCAGTTCTTC	CASSLDPITSGRGDEQFF
TRBJ1-1	TRBV28	TRBD1	-	TGTGCCAGCAGTTCGCAGGGGGCGGCTTTCTTT	CASSSQGAAFF
TRBJ1-2	TRBV6-5	-	-	TGTGCCAGCAGTTACGCCTACCAGGGACAAGATGGCTACACCTTC	CASSYAYQGQDGYTF
TRBJ2-2	TRBV9	TRBD2	-	TGTGCCAGCAGCGTTACACTAGCGGGAGTCGGCGCGTACACCGGGGAGCTGTTTTTT	CASSVTLAGVGAYTGELFF
TRBJ2-1	TRBV19	TRBD2	-	TGTGCCACCCAGGGACTAGCGGGAGTCTACGCCTACAATGAGCAGTTCTTC	CATQGLAGVYAYNEQFF
TRBJ1-3	TRBV30	-	-	TGTGCCTGGAATGTCATTTCAGGAAACACCATATATTTT	CAWNVISGNTIYF
TRBJ2-7	TRBV6-5	TRBD2	-	TGTGCCAGCCGCGGGACTAGCAAATACGAGCAGTACTTC	CASRGTSKYEQYF
TRBJ1-2	TRBV19	-	-	TGTGCCAGTAGCCTCCCTCTGGCTCTCTATGGCTACACCTTC	CASSLPLALYGYTF
TRBJ1-6	TRBV2	-	-	TGTGCCAGCACCCTGGACCCAGGGAATTCACCCCTCCACTTT	CASTLDPGNSPLHF
TRBJ2-7	TRBV19	-	-	TGTGCCAGTAGTATTCCCGGGAAGTCGGTCGGCGAGCAGTACTTC	CASSIPGKSVGEQYF
TRBJ1-1	TRBV27	-	-	TGTGCCAGCACCGGACCGGGCGGGAGGGCTGAAGCTTTCTTT	CASTGPGGRAEAFF
TRBJ2-2	TRBV7-8	TRBD2	-	TGTGCCAGCAGCCGGACTAGCGGGAGAAGGAACACCGGGGAGCTGTTTTTT	CASSRTSGRRNTGELFF